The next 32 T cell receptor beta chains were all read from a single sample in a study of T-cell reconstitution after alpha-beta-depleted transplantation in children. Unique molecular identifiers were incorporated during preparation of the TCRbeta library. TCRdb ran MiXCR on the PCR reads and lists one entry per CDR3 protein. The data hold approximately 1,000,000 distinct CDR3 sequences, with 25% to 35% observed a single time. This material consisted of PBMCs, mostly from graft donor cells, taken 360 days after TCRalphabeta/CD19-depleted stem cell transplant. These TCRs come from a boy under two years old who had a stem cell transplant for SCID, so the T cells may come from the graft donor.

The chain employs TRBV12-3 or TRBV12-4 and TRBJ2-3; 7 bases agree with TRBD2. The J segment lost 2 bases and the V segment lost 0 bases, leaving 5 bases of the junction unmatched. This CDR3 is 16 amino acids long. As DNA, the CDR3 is TGTGCCAGCAGTTTAGCAATGGCGGGGGTCACAGATACGCAGTATTTT. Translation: CASSLAMAGVTDTQYF.

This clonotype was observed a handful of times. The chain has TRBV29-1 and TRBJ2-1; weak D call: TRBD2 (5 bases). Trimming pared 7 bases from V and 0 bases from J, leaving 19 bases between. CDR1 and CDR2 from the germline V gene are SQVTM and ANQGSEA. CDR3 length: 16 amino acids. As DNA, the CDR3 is TGCAGCGCCTCAGAGGACTCAAACCCCTCCTACAATGAGCAGTTCTTC. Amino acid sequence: CSASEDSNPSYNEQFF.

The CDR3 nucleotides read TGTGCCAGCAGTTTATTCAGGGATACCTCCTACGAGCAGTACTTC. It encodes CASSLFRDTSYEQYF. J is TRBJ2-7 and V is TRBV12-3 or TRBV12-4; TRBD1 might be the D (5 bases). Between the trimmed V and J ends, which lost 2 bases and 0 bases, there was a span of 11 bases. The CDR3 contains 15 residues.

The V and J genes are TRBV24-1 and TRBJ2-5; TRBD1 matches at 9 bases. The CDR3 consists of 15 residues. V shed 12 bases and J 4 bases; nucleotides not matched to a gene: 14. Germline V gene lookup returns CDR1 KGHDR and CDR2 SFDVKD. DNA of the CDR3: TGTGCCGCCTCTTCCGGGACAGGGTGGAGAGAGACCCAGTACTTC. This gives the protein CAASSGTGWRETQYF.

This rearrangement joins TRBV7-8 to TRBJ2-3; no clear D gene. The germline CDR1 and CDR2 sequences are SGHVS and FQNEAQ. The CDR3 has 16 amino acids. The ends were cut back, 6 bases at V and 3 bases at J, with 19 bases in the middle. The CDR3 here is CASSKAHNFLTDTQYF. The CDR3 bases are TGTGCCAGCAGTAAAGCCCACAACTTTCTTACAGATACGCAGTATTTT.

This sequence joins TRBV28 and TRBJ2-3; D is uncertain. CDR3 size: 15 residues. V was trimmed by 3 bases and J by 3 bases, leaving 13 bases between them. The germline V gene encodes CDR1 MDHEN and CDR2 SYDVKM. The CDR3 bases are TGTGCCAGCAGTTTCCCCCCCCTAAAAACAGATACGCAGTATTTT. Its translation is CASSFPPLKTDTQYF.

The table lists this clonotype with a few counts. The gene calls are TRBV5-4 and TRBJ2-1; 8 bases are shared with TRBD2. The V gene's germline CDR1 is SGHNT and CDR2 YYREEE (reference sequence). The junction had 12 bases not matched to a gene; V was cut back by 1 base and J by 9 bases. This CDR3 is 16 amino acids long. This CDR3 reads CASSLSGGGLSTEQFF. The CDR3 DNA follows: TGTGCCAGCAGCTTGTCTGGCGGGGGGCTCAGCACTGAGCAGTTCTTC.

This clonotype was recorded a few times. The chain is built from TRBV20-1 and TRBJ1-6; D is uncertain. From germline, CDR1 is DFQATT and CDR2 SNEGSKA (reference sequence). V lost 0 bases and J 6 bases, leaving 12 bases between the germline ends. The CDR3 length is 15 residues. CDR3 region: CSARETRGFNSPLHF. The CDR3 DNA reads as TGCAGTGCTAGAGAAACACGCGGGTTTAATTCACCCCTCCACTTT.

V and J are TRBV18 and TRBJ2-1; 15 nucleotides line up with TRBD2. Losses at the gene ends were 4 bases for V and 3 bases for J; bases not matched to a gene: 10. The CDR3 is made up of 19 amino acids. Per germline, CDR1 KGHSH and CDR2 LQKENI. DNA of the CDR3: TGTGCCAGCTCACGGGATTGGACTAGCGGGGGGGCCGGCTACAATGAGCAGTTCTTC. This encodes CASSRDWTSGGAGYNEQFF.

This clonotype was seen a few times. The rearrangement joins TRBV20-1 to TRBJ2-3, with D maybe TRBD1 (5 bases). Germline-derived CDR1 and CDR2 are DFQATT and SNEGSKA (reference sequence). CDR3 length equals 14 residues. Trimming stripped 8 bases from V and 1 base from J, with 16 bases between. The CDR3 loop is CSLGAWGGTDTQYF. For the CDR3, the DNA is TGCAGTCTAGGGGCCTGGGGCGGCACAGATACGCAGTATTTT.

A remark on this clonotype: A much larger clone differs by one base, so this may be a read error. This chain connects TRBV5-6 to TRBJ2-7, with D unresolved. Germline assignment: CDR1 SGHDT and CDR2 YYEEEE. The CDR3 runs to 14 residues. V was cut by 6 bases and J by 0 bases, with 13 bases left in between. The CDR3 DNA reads TGTGCCAGCATCTCCTTGAAGGTCTCCTACGAGCAGTACTTC. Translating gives CASISLKVSYEQYF.

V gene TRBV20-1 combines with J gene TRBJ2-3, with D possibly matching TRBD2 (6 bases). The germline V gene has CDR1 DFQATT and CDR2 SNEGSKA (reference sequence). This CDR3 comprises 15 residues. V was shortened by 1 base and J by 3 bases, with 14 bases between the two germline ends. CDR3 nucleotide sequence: TGCAGTGCTAGAGGATCGGGGGAAGGGACAGATACGCAGTATTTT. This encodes CSARGSGEGTDTQYF.

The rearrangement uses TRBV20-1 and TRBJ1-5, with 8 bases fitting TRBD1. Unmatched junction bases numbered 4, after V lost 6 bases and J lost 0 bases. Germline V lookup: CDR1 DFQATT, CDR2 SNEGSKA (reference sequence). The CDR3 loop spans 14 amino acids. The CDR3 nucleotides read TGCAGTGCCGTGGACAGGGTTAGCAATCAGCCCCAGCATTTT. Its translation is CSAVDRVSNQPQHF.

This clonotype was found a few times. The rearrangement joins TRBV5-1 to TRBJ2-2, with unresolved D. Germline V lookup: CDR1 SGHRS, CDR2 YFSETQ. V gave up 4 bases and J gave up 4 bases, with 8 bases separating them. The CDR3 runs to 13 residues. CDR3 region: CASSASRTGELFF. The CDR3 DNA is TGCGCCAGCAGCGCCTCTCGCACCGGGGAGCTGTTTTTT. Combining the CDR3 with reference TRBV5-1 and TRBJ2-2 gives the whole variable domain KAGVTQTPRYLIKTRGQQVTLSCSPISGHRSVSWYQQTPGQGLQFLFEYFSETQRNKGNFPGRFSGRQFSNSRSEMNVSTLELGDSALYLCASSASRTGELFFGEGSRLTVL.

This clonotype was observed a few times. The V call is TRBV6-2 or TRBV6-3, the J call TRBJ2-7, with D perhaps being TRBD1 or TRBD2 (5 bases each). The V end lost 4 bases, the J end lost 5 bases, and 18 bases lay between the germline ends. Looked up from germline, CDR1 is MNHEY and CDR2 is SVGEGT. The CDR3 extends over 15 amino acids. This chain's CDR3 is CASSSLWDVHNEQYF. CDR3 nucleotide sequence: TGTGCCAGCAGTTCCCTATGGGACGTCCACAACGAGCAGTACTTC.

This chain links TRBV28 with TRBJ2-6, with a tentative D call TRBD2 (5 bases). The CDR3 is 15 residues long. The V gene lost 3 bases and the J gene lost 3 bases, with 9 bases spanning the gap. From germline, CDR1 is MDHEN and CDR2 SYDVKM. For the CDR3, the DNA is TGTGCCAGCAGTTTCAGAGGGAATGGGGCCAACGTCCTGACTTTC. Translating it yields CASSFRGNGANVLTF.

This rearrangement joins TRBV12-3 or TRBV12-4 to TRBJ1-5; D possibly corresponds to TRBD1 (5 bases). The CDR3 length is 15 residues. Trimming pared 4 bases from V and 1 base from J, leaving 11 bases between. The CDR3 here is CASSSPGASNQPQHF. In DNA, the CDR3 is TGTGCCAGCAGTTCCCCCGGGGCGAGCAATCAGCCCCAGCATTTT.

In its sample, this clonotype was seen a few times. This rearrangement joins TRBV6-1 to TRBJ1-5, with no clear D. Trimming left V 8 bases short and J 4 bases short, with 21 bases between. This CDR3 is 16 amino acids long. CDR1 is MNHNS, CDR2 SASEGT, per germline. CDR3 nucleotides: TGTGCCAGCCGGAGGGCCGGCGGGATAGGGAATCAGCCCCAGCATTTT. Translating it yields CASRRAGGIGNQPQHF.

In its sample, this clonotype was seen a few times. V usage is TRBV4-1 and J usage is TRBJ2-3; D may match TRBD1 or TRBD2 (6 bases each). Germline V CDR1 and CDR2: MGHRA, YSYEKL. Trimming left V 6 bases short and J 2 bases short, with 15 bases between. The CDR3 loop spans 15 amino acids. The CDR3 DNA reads TGCGCCAGCAGTAGGGGGGCCGAGAACACAGATACGCAGTATTTT. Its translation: CASSRGAENTDTQYF.

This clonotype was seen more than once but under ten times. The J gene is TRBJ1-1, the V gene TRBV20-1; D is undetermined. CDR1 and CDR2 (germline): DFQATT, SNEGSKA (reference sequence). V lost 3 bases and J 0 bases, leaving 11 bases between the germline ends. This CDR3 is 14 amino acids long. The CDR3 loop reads CSARVWFMNTEAFF. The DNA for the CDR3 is TGCAGTGCTAGGGTTTGGTTTATGAACACTGAAGCTTTCTTT.

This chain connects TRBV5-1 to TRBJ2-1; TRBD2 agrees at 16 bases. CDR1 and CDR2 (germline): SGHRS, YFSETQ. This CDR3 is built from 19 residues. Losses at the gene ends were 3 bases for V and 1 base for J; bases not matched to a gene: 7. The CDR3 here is CASSSPGLAGGRSYNEQFF. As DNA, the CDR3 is TGCGCCAGCAGCTCACCGGGACTAGCGGGGGGGCGGTCCTACAATGAGCAGTTCTTC.

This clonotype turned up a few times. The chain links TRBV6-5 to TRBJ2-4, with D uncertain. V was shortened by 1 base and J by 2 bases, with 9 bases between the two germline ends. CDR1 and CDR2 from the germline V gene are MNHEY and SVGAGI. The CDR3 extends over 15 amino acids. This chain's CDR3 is CASSYFRPPKNIQYF. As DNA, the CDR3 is TGTGCCAGCAGTTACTTTAGGCCCCCCAAAAACATTCAGTACTTC.

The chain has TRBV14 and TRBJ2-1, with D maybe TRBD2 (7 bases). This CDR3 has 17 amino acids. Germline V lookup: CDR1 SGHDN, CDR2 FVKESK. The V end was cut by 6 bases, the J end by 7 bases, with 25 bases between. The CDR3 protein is CASSQARSAGAWNEQFF. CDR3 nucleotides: TGTGCCAGCAGTCAGGCTAGATCGGCGGGGGCTTGGAATGAGCAGTTCTTC.

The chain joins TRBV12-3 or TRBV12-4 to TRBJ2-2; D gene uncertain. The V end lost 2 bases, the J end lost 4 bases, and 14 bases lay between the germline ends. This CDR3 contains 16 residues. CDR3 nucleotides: TGTGCCAGCAGTTTAAACTCGGTAAAACCCACCGGGGAGCTGTTTTTT. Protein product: CASSLNSVKPTGELFF.

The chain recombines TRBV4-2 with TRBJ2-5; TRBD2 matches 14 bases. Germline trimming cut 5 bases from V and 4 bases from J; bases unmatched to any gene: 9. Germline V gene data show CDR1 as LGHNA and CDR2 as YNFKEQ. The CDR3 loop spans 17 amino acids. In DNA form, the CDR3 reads TGTGCCAGCAGCAAAGTGACTAGCGGGGGGGCGGGAGAGACCCAGTACTTC. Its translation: CASSKVTSGGAGETQYF.

The CDR3 DNA is TGTGCCAGCAGCTTGGCTCTCGGCGGGGGGGCCTCAGAGACCCAGTACTTC. Protein product: CASSLALGGGASETQYF. The chain is built from TRBV5-5 and TRBJ2-5; TRBD2 matches 9 bases. This CDR3 is 17 amino acids long. J gave up 4 bases and V 0 bases, and 10 bases lay outside the gene matches. Looked up from germline, CDR1 is SGHKS and CDR2 is YYEKEE (reference sequence).

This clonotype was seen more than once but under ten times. The chain's CDR3 is CAISESGRRFEAFF. As DNA, the CDR3 is TGTGCCATCAGTGAGTCGGGGAGGAGATTTGAAGCTTTCTTT. The chain is built from TRBV10-3 and TRBJ1-1; D uncertain. In germline, CDR1 is ENHRY, CDR2 SYGVKD. Trimming cost V 0 bases and J 7 bases, with 12 bases left between them. The length of the CDR3 is 14 residues.

This CDR3 reads CASSFPLLAFGTGYGYTF. In DNA, the CDR3 is TGTGCCAGCAGCTTCCCACTTTTGGCCTTCGGGACAGGATATGGCTACACCTTC. The gene calls are TRBV7-2 and TRBJ1-2; 8 nucleotides line up with TRBD1. V dropped 3 bases and J dropped 5; count of bases not matched to a gene: 17. The V gene's germline CDR1 is SGHTA and CDR2 FQGNSA. The CDR3 loop spans 18 amino acids.

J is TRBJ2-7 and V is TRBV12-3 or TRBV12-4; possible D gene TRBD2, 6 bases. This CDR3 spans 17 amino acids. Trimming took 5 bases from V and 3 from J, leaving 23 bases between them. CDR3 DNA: TGTGCCAGCAGTCGTAGACAAACTAGGGACTTTTACTACGAGCAGTACTTC. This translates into CASSRRQTRDFYYEQYF.

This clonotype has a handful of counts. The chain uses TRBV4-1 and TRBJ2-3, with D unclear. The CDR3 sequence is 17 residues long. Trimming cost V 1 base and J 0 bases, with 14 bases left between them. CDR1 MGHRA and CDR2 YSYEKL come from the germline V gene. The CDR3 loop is CASSQGAARSSTDTQYF. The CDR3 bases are TGCGCCAGCAGCCAAGGGGCAGCAAGATCTAGCACAGATACGCAGTATTTT.

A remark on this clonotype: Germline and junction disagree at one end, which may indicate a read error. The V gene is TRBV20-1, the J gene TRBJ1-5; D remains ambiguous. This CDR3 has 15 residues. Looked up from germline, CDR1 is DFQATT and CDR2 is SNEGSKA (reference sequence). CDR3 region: CSAREDPRGNQPQHF. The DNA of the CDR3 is TGCAGTGCGAGAGAGGACCCCCGGGGCAATCAGCCCCAGCATTTT.

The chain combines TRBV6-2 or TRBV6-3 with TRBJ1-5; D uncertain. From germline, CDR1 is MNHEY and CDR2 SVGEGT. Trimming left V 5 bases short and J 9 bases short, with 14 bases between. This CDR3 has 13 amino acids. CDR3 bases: TGTGCCAGCAGTCCCCCTAAGGCGGGGCCCCAGCATTTT. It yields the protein CASSPPKAGPQHF.